One sample yielded the 5 T cell receptor beta chains listed below, sequenced in a study of blood T cell repertoires in COVID-19. The data were produced by immunoSEQ multiplex PCR, yet TCRdb's version contains in-frame clones alone and is incomplete. The top ten hold around 16% of the sample, which has roughly 250,000 clones, 65% to 85% seen once. Material for sequencing was peripheral blood. Every receptor here comes from a person aged 65 to 85 with COVID-19, enrolled during active disease.

The chain carries TRBV4-2 and TRBJ1-1, with a tentative D call TRBD1 (5 bases). Germline V gene sequence: CDR1 LGHNA, CDR2 YNFKEQ. Trimming shortened V by 0 bases and J by 8 bases, and 10 bases separated the two germline ends. The CDR3 length is 13 residues. CDR3 nucleotides: TGTGCCAGCAGCCAAGATCCGAACAGGGAAGCTTTCTTT. This encodes CASSQDPNREAFF.

The V gene is TRBV28, the J gene TRBJ1-3; D is possibly TRBD1 (6 bases). The germline gives CDR1 MDHEN, CDR2 SYDVKM. The length of the CDR3 is 15 residues. V shed 6 bases and J shed 4 bases, with 16 bases lying between them. CDR3 DNA sequence: TGTGCCAGCAGGGGGGACAAAATGCCGGGAAACACCATATATTTT. It codes for CASRGDKMPGNTIYF.

V and J are TRBV5-5 and TRBJ2-5; 8 bases are a match to TRBD2. V shed 2 bases and J 5 bases; nucleotides not matched to a gene: 8. CDR3 length equals 15 residues. Germline values: CDR1 SGHKS, CDR2 YYEKEE (reference sequence). The CDR3 nucleotides are TGTGCCAGCAGCTTAAGAGCGGGAGCGTGGGAGACCCAGTACTTC. Amino acids: CASSLRAGAWETQYF.

V usage is TRBV4-1 and J usage is TRBJ1-4; tentatively, D is TRBD1 (6 bases). The CDR3 is made up of 14 amino acids. Germline assignment: CDR1 MGHRA and CDR2 YSYEKL. V gave up 4 bases and J gave up 7 bases, with 13 bases separating them. The CDR3 spells CASSPTSRGEKLFF. The CDR3 nucleotides read TGCGCCAGCAGCCCTACCTCCAGGGGTGAAAAACTGTTTTTT.

The chain couples TRBV2 to TRBJ2-2; TRBD2 might be the D (6 bases). V shed 1 base and J shed 5 bases, with 11 bases lying between them. This CDR3 contains 15 residues. Germline-derived CDR1 and CDR2 are SNHLY and FYNNEI. The CDR3 coding sequence is TGTGCCAGCAGTGAAGTTGGGGGGAGTACCGGGGAGCTGTTTTTT. Encoded protein: CASSEVGGSTGELFF.